These 31 T cell receptor beta chains came from one sample sequenced in a study of HIV-infected patients and healthy controls. Whole blood was used without fractionation, so all unsorted peripheral T cells were included. cDNA was made from 500 ng RNA using alpha and beta constant primers. Separate chain-specific third strand synthesis with multiplexing indices produced the alpha and beta libraries. One entry per CDR3 protein results from TCRdb running MiXCR on the 5' RACE reads. The sample holds more than 9,000 distinct CDR3 sequences, 10% seen once. The material sequenced was blood, taken before antiretroviral therapy. These receptors were taken from an adult with HIV infection.

The sample holds many counts of this clonotype. The V gene is TRBV4-1, the J gene TRBJ2-1; the match to TRBD2 covers 11 bases. This CDR3 comprises 17 residues. Germline CDR1 MGHRA, CDR2 YSYEKL. Germline trimming cut 3 bases from V and 2 bases from J; bases unmatched to any gene: 6. The CDR3 DNA is TGCGCCAGCAGCCAGAGGGCTAGCGGGGGGACCTACAATGAGCAGTTCTTC. Residues: CASSQRASGGTYNEQFF.

This clonotype was seen only a few times. V is TRBV4-3 and J is TRBJ2-2; D may be TRBD1 (5 bases). V was cut by 1 base and J by 0 bases, with 6 bases left in between. Per germline, CDR1 LGHNA and CDR2 YSLEER. The length of the CDR3 is 15 residues. CDR3 amino acids: CASSQAGSNTGELFF. The CDR3 DNA sequence: TGCGCCAGCAGCCAAGCAGGGTCGAACACCGGGGAGCTGTTTTTT.

This clonotype was detected many times. This chain connects TRBV12-3 or TRBV12-4 to TRBJ2-1; D remains unclear. This CDR3 spans 13 amino acids. V lost 1 base and J lost 6, with 7 bases in between. The CDR3 region has the DNA TGTGCCAGCAGTTTAGGGTCTAGCAATGAGCAGTTCTTC. This codes for CASSLGSSNEQFF.

The CDR3 here is CASSKGDIGTDTQYF. The CDR3 bases are TGTGCCAGCAGCAAGGGTGATATCGGCACAGATACGCAGTATTTT. The chain combines TRBV9 with TRBJ2-3; no definite D call. CDR3 length: 15 residues. Germline CDR1 and CDR2: SGDLS and YYNGEE. Trimming pared 4 bases from V and 1 base from J, leaving 13 bases between. Complete variable domain (other parts from reference TRBV9 and TRBJ2-3): DSGVTQTPKHLITATGQRVTLRCSPRSGDLSVYWYQQSLDQGLQFLIQYYNGEERAKGNILERFSAQQFPDLHSELNLSSLELGDSALYFCASSKGDIGTDTQYFGPGTRLTVL.

This clonotype was counted at least ten times. The rearrangement uses TRBV28 and TRBJ1-2; D is unclear. The germline V and J ends were trimmed by 4 bases and 5 bases, with 8 bases remaining between them. Germline V gives CDR1 MDHEN, CDR2 SYDVKM. CDR3 length equals 12 residues. The CDR3 DNA follows: TGTGCCAGCAGTTCACAGAGTTATGGCTACACCTTC. It specifies CASSSQSYGYTF.

This clonotype is medium-sized by share. The chain uses TRBV5-1 and TRBJ1-1; D is perhaps TRBD1 (6 bases). With 4 bases removed from V and 7 bases from J, the gap between germline ends came to 11 bases. Germline CDR1 and CDR2: SGHRS and YFSETQ. The CDR3 runs to 12 residues. Here the CDR3 DNA reads TGCGCCAGCAGCGGGGACAAGATTGAAGCTTTCTTT. This gives the protein CASSGDKIEAFF.

Many counts were recorded for this clonotype. This chain joins TRBV5-1 and TRBJ2-3, with TRBD1 as a possible D gene (6 bases). This CDR3 region has 16 residues. V was pared by 4 bases and J by 0 bases, with 15 bases between. Germline-derived CDR1 and CDR2 are SGHRS and YFSETQ. CDR3 protein: CASSVEQGVSTDTQYF. The CDR3 coding sequence is TGCGCCAGCAGCGTAGAACAGGGCGTTAGCACAGATACGCAGTATTTT.

In regard to this clonotype: This may be a read error, as it is one base from a much larger clone. The chain is built from TRBV19 and TRBJ2-1; TRBD2 matches at 8 bases. This CDR3 is 15 amino acids long. The V gene's germline CDR1 is LNHDA and CDR2 SQIVND (reference sequence). CDR3 in DNA: TGTGCCAGTCGTAGCGGGGCAAGCTCCTACAATGAGCTGTTCTTC. Translation gives CASRSGASSYNELFF.

This clonotype was detected many times. This chain's CDR3 is CASRNPNQNSPLHF. DNA of the CDR3: TGTGCCAGCAGGAACCCCAATCAAAATTCACCCCTCCACTTT. This chain joins TRBV9 and TRBJ1-6; D ambiguous. In germline, CDR1 is SGDLS, CDR2 YYNGEE. This CDR3 is built from 14 residues. Trimming left V 5 bases short and J 7 bases short, with 13 bases between.

The chain couples TRBV28 to TRBJ1-5; D gene ambiguous. V lost 6 bases and J lost 6, with 12 bases in between. The germline gives CDR1 MDHEN, CDR2 SYDVKM. The CDR3 spans 13 residues. Here the CDR3 DNA reads TGTGCCAGCAGGCCCTCGGATAGTCAGCCCCAGCATTTT. This gives the protein CASRPSDSQPQHF.

This clonotype is termed large. The chain carries TRBV9 and TRBJ2-7; 7 bases match TRBD1. This CDR3 is 14 amino acids long. V lost 4 bases, J lost 5 bases, and 9 bases stayed unmatched. The germline V gene has CDR1 SGDLS and CDR2 YYNGEE. In DNA, the CDR3 is TGTGCCAGCAGCTCGAGGGGGCGGGTGAACGAGCAGTACTTC. Protein sequence: CASSSRGRVNEQYF.

This clonotype has ten or more counts. The J gene is TRBJ2-5, the V gene TRBV28; maybe TRBD2 (7 bases). The ends were cut back, 7 bases at V and 5 bases at J, with 17 bases in the middle. Germline V gives CDR1 MDHEN, CDR2 SYDVKM. The CDR3 has 14 residues. CDR3 sequence (DNA): TGTGCCAGCAAAAGGGGGGGAATAGAGGAGACCCAGTACTTC. Amino acids: CASKRGGIEETQYF.

This clonotype occurred many times. The genes are TRBV5-1 and TRBJ2-1, with D unclear. This CDR3 has 13 residues. Germline loops: CDR1 SGHRS, CDR2 YFSETQ. V dropped 2 bases and J dropped 6 bases, with 9 bases sitting between them. CDR3 in DNA: TGCGCCAGCAGCTTAACGGTGGGCAATGAGCAGTTCTTC. Protein: CASSLTVGNEQFF.

This clonotype was detected many times. This chain links TRBV7-6 with TRBJ2-3, with 12 positions matching TRBD1. The germline V gene has CDR1 SGHVS and CDR2 FNYEAQ. J was trimmed by 7 bases and V by 2 bases; bases with no gene match: 19. This CDR3 region has 20 residues. The CDR3 DNA follows: TGTGCCAGCAGCTTACCCCCGGGACAGGGGGCAGAAGCGGACTCTCATACGCAGTATTTT. Amino acids: CASSLPPGQGAEADSHTQYF.

This clonotype is judged large. The chain combines TRBV7-2 with TRBJ2-3; D call uncertain. The CDR3 is 16 amino acids. V gave up 0 bases and J gave up 1 base, with 11 bases separating them. Germline V gives CDR1 SGHTA, CDR2 FQGNSA. CDR3 sequence reads: CASSLALADGTDTQYF. The CDR3 coding sequence is TGTGCCAGCAGCTTAGCGTTGGCAGACGGCACAGATACGCAGTATTTT.

The CDR3 here is CASSPGRVYEQYF. Written as DNA, the CDR3 is TGTGCCAGCAGTCCCGGAAGAGTCTACGAGCAGTACTTC. The V and J genes are TRBV27 and TRBJ2-7; D call uncertain. V was pared by 5 bases and J by 3 bases, with 11 bases between. This CDR3 comprises 13 residues. Germline V gene lookup returns CDR1 MNHEY and CDR2 SMNVEV (reference sequence).

This clonotype was seen at least ten times. The J gene is TRBJ2-2, the V gene TRBV6-5, with a weak D call TRBD1 (6 bases). V gave up 0 bases and J gave up 7 bases, with 9 bases separating them. Germline V lookup: CDR1 MNHEY, CDR2 SVGAGI. The CDR3 runs 14 residues. CDR3 loop: CASSYSQGLGELFF. The CDR3 DNA reads as TGTGCCAGCAGTTACTCACAGGGCCTCGGGGAGCTGTTTTTT.

The rearrangement links TRBV5-1 to TRBJ1-5, with 9 bases aligning to TRBD1. The CDR3 extends over 16 amino acids. After removal of 4 bases from V and 0 bases from J, the junction contained 5 bases not matched to a gene. CDR1 and CDR2 (germline): SGHRS, YFSETQ. CDR3 coding DNA: TGCGCCAGCAGCCCAGGACAGGGGACTAGCAATCAGCCCCAGCATTTT. Translation: CASSPGQGTSNQPQHF.

Comments on this clonotype: A much larger clone lies one base from this, so it may be a read error. The gene calls are TRBV6-5 and TRBJ1-1; D is unclear. The CDR3 is 13 residues long. Germline V gives CDR1 MNHEY, CDR2 SVGAGI. The CDR3 reads CASKVNQYTEDFF. The CDR3 coding sequence is TGTGCCAGCAAGGTCAACCAATACACTGAAGATTTCTTT.

There are many counts of this clonotype. J is TRBJ2-7 and V is TRBV5-6; the D is unclear. The CDR3 contains 13 residues. From germline, CDR1 is SGHDT and CDR2 YYEEEE. With 0 bases removed from V and 2 bases from J, the gap between germline ends came to 6 bases. DNA of the CDR3: TGTGCCAGCAGCTTGGATATCACCTACGAGCAGTACTTC. Its protein product is CASSLDITYEQYF. Based on the CDR3 plus reference TRBV5-6 and TRBJ2-7, the full variable domain is DAGVTQSPTHLIKTRGQQVTLRCSPKSGHDTVSWYQQALGQGPQFIFQYYEEEERQRGNFPDRFSGHQFPNYSSELNVNALLLGDSALYLCASSLDITYEQYFGPGTRLTVT.

This clonotype was recorded a few times. The rearrangement joins TRBV5-1 to TRBJ1-3; 9 bases align to TRBD1. V gave up 3 bases and J gave up 7 bases; unmatched junction bases: 2. Germline V lookup: CDR1 SGHRS, CDR2 YFSETQ. The length of the CDR3 is 13 residues. Here the CDR3 reads CASSSDRGNTIYF. The DNA for the CDR3 is TGCGCCAGCAGCTCCGACAGGGGGAACACCATATATTTT.

This clonotype was recorded at least ten times. CDR3 bases: TGTGCCACCAGCACGACAGATTTCGGAGGGGGTGTTAGCAATGAGCAGTTCTTC. Translated: CATSTTDFGGGVSNEQFF. The chain carries TRBV15 and TRBJ2-1; either TRBD1 or TRBD2 may supply D (6 bases each). The V and J ends lost 4 bases and 6 bases respectively, with 25 bases between them. Per the germline V gene, CDR1 is LNHNV and CDR2 is YYDKDF (reference sequence). This CDR3 is built from 18 residues.

This clonotype was detected ten times or more. The CDR3 reads CASSYEGSSYNEQFF. In nucleotides, the CDR3 is TGTGCCAGCAGTTACGAGGGGAGCTCCTACAATGAGCAGTTCTTC. This chain connects TRBV6-2 or TRBV6-3 to TRBJ2-1; D is tentatively TRBD1 or TRBD2 (5 bases each). The CDR3 covers 15 residues. V dropped 2 bases and J dropped 0 bases, with 8 bases sitting between them. Germline CDR1 reads MNHEY; CDR2 reads SVGEGT.

The CDR3 DNA reads TGTGCCAGCAGCTTGGATCGCAGGGCTGAGACCCAGTACTTC. Its translation: CASSLDRRAETQYF. The chain couples TRBV5-4 to TRBJ2-5, with D maybe TRBD1 (5 bases). Germline V gene sequence: CDR1 SGHNT, CDR2 YYREEE (reference sequence). V lost 0 bases, J lost 5 bases, and 11 bases lay in between. This CDR3 is 14 amino acids long.

This clonotype was detected many times. The chain is built from TRBV20-1 and TRBJ2-4; TRBD1 aligns across 11 bases. The CDR3 covers 19 residues. Germline values: CDR1 DFQATT, CDR2 SNEGSKA (reference sequence). V lost 0 bases, J lost 4 bases, and 14 bases stayed unmatched. CDR3 bases: TGCAGTGCTAGAGATCGGACAGGGGGCATGCAGTGGACAAAAAACATTCAGTACTTC. Amino acids: CSARDRTGGMQWTKNIQYF.

CDR3 DNA: TGTGCCAGCAGCCTCTCACGGATCTACAATGAGCAGTTCTTC. This translates into CASSLSRIYNEQFF. J is TRBJ2-1 and V is TRBV7-2; D not resolved. V was shortened by 5 bases and J by 3 bases, with 11 bases between the two germline ends. CDR1 SGHTA and CDR2 FQGNSA come from the germline V gene. CDR3 length equals 14 residues.

Many counts were recorded for this clonotype. This chain uses TRBV4-1 with TRBJ2-5, with D possibly being TRBD1 or TRBD2 (6 bases each). The CDR3 sequence is 16 residues long. Germline loops: CDR1 MGHRA, CDR2 YSYEKL. The V end was cut by 0 bases, the J end by 0 bases, with 11 bases between. The CDR3 DNA follows: TGCGCCAGCAGCCAAGAGGAGGGGGGCTACCAAGAGACCCAGTACTTC. Protein: CASSQEEGGYQETQYF.

Only a few counts were recorded for this clonotype. V and J are TRBV24-1 and TRBJ1-1; D unclear. The V end lost 3 bases, the J end lost 2 bases, and 6 bases lay between the germline ends. This CDR3 has 13 amino acids. CDR1 is KGHDR, CDR2 SFDVKD, per germline. Here the CDR3 reads CATSDARNTEAFF. CDR3 coding DNA: TGTGCCACCAGTGATGCCAGAAACACTGAAGCTTTCTTT.

This clonotype has ten or more counts. V usage is TRBV7-9 and J usage is TRBJ1-1; D not certain. The V end was cut by 0 bases, the J end by 1 base, with 6 bases between. There are 14 residues in the CDR3. CDR1 is SEHNR and CDR2 is FQNEAQ in the germline V gene (reference sequence). The chain's CDR3 is CASSLANRNTEAFF. The CDR3, as DNA: TGTGCCAGCAGCTTAGCCAACAGGAACACTGAAGCTTTCTTT.

At least ten counts were recorded for this clonotype. V gene TRBV24-1 combines with J gene TRBJ1-5; 8 bases fit TRBD1. Unmatched junction bases numbered 8, after V lost 4 bases and J lost 7 bases. CDR1 is KGHDR, CDR2 SFDVKD, per germline. The CDR3 has 15 residues. CDR3 bases: TGTGCCACCAGTGACCCACAGGGGGGAGGGCAGCCCCAGCATTTT. Translated, it gives CATSDPQGGGQPQHF.

This clonotype was counted many times. J is TRBJ2-1 and V is TRBV19, with unresolved D. Between the trimmed V and J ends, which lost 5 bases and 6 bases, there was a span of 14 bases. This CDR3 is 14 amino acids long. Germline V gives CDR1 LNHDA, CDR2 SQIVND (reference sequence). In nucleotides, the CDR3 is TGTGCCAGTAGTTCATCTAGTTTACTCAATGAGCAGTTCTTC. The encoded protein is CASSSSSLLNEQFF.